These T cell receptor beta chains were read from a single sample in a study of response to subunit inactivated influenza vaccine. MiXCR, applied by TCRdb to the RT-PCR reads, yields one record per CDR3 protein. The repertoire holds a few hundred thousand distinct CDR3 sequences, with about a tenth as singletons. The sequencing here drew on PBMCs from blood, taken 45 days after vaccination. The receptors derive from a man aged 45-65 years who received an inactivated influenza vaccine. Both conserved end residues are part of each CDR3.

v_gene	CDR3aa
TRBV5-1	CASSAWGPPNTDTQYF
TRBV7-8	CASSFEAGGLYNEQFF
TRBV6-1	CASLQDRGSPLHF
TRBV29-1	CSVKGTRGATDTQYF
TRBV20-1	CSARDPTGSNQPQHF
TRBV11-2	CASSWGDTQYF
TRBV12-3/TRBV12-4	CASSLQWGSNQPQHF
TRBV12-3/TRBV12-4	CASSLGTGQGYSPLHF
TRBV11-2	CASSLRPSGGTSTDTQYF
TRBV29-1	CSVPGGQETQYF
TRBV4-1	CASSQDRSDAYEQFF
TRBV7-6	CASSLAFGARYEQYF
TRBV20-1	CSARLGPSTDTQYF
TRBV10-3	CATADPDRVGNTGELFF
TRBV20-1	CSAHRGFASYSNQPQHF
TRBV10-3	CAISESGHEQYF
TRBV6-5	CASSSSEDHEQFF
TRBV11-2	CASSQVLAGHNEQFF
TRBV5-6	CASSRGAGRQETQYF
TRBV12-3/TRBV12-4	CASSLRSSFVHEQYF
TRBV24-1	CATSDLRAARETQYF
TRBV4-3	CASSQQSLGGSGNTIYF
TRBV12-3/TRBV12-4	CASRISGGKEGYTF
TRBV6-1	CASSRTPDRNYEQYF
TRBV12-3/TRBV12-4	CASSNRDRGFNEQFF
TRBV12-3/TRBV12-4	CASSLALRREGTQYF
TRBV12-3/TRBV12-4	CASRMGANTEAFF
TRBV12-3/TRBV12-4	CASRPGQGNNQPQHF
TRBV28	CASSLYRANEQFF
TRBV12-3/TRBV12-4	CASASGNEQFF
TRBV9	CASSESATGVGTEAFF
TRBV7-6	CASSLVGGNTPESGQETQYF
TRBV11-1	CACSFGLAGRETQYF
TRBV6-2/TRBV6-3	CASSSGTSGTHEQYF
TRBV5-1	CASSLGGQAEAFF
TRBV7-2	CASSAGPYDEQFF
TRBV12-3/TRBV12-4	CASSLAWDARSYEQYF
TRBV20-1	CSARLMGAGGTYNEQFF
TRBV5-5	CASSLKSGRGDEQFF
TRBV5-1	CASSLAQSTDTQYF
TRBV6-1	CASQKQGRETQYF
TRBV6-1	CASSIYATNEKLFF
TRBV4-1	CASSQEGINTGELFF
TRBV4-2	CASSQHVGGNTGELFF
TRBV12-3/TRBV12-4	CASSRTGVYGYTF
TRBV6-2/TRBV6-3	CASSTGSGLGPDEQYF
TRBV5-1	CASRRGMDKETQYF
TRBV20-1	CSASRGPPYNEQFF
TRBV7-8	CASSRSVGTGELFF
TRBV11-2	CASSSPGQRYNEQFF
TRBV4-3	CASSPGKGGYYEQYF
TRBV18	CASSPSLSGGNYEQYF
TRBV20-1	CSARSRNSGNTIYF